This TCR beta chain was identified in a study of early T cells in non-severe SARS-CoV-2 infection (dated by TCRdb to about 2021). As for the study more broadly: Because TCR sequencing was done on bulk RNA from unsorted whole blood, the alpha and beta chains could not be paired. The investigation overall reported the following: VDJdb matching was skewed toward anti-spike CD8 responses and likely underestimated virus-specific expansions, missing private and CD4 specificities.

This was a case-control study nested in a cohort of healthcare workers in London, UK, who had nasopharyngeal swab PCR tests and blood samples taken every week. Healthcare workers were enrolled in the week of the UK lockdown, from 23 to 31 March 2020, and were followed every week for up to roughly 16 weeks. Library construction relied on 5' RACE. TCRdb names NextSeq 500 as the instrument used. Unique molecular identifiers were attached to individual cDNA molecules in the TCR library protocol so that sequencing error and PCR bias could be corrected. TCR alpha and beta chains were both sequenced, and the abundances of alpha and beta sequences in each sample were closely correlated with each other. Processing in the source paper ran as follows. Decombinator V4 was used to annotate TCR sequences for V gene, J gene and CDR3. TCRs were defined as expanded if a significant change between any two time points was detected under a Poisson model with p below 0.0001. TCR abundances were normalised to the total number of TCRs sequenced in each sample and reported as counts per million. VDJdb, accessed on 1 November 2021, was searched for TCRs annotated for CMV, EBV and SARS-CoV-2, and TCRs annotated for more than one antigen were excluded. TCRdb trimmed public reads at Q25 via fastp, called clones via MiXCR and kept in-frame beta chains. Under each unique CDR3 protein, matching rows form one entry showing the most common genes and DNA. The V and J calls were determined by TCRdb, not by the authors. The sample table holds around 49,000 distinct CDR3 sequences, of which 3.5% to 4.5% were seen once. The top ten constitute 5.5% to 6.5% of the sample.

With regard to this clonotype: Its binding antigen is unknown. Base qualities are not at hand, and no much larger clone is one base apart.

Sequencing was done on a sample of whole blood. The clonotype was recovered from an adult who was a healthcare worker with PCR-confirmed SARS-CoV-2 infection or an uninfected control (not recorded which).

The CDR3 reads CASSLLGGHTDTQYF. The sequenced DNA: TGTGCCAGCAGCTTATTGGGGGGCCACACAGATACGCAGTATTTT. This sequence uses TRBV7-2 and TRBJ2-3; the D gene is perhaps TRBD1 or TRBD2, each of them matching over 6 bases. Trimming removed 2 bases from V and 2 bases from J, leaving 11 bases between the germline ends. CDR1 SGHTA and CDR2 FQGNSA are derived from the germline V gene. The CDR3 has 15 amino acids, counting the end cysteine and phenylalanine. Only the CDR3 DNA stays, 45 bases, in frame from base 1.